The 6 T cell receptor beta chains below were found in one sample sequenced in a study of CXCR3-negative and CXCR3-positive naive CD8 T cells. No antigen has been identified for these receptors. Libraries were UMI-labeled 5' RACE TRB cDNA. TCRdb re-called the 5' RACE reads, yielding one record per CDR3 amino acid sequence without DNA. Recorded for this sample: 100,000 or so distinct CDR3 sequences. Findings and caveats of the study: The study found more hydrophobic TRB CDR3s in CXCR3-positive naive cells than in CXCR3-negative naive cells.

Input material: naive CXCR3+ CD8+ T cells from blood. Subset: CD45RO-CCR7+CD27+CD95- naive CD8+ T cells expressing CXCR3 (TNR3+). These receptors were collected from a human donor in good health. Some clones in this sample may be carry-over from other donors' samples.

The chain joins TRBV11-2 to TRBJ1-1; the TCRdb call, TRBD1, lacks DNA for checking. CDR1 and CDR2 from the germline V gene are SGHAT and FQNNGV. The CDR3 is 17 amino acids. This CDR3 reads CASSLGPGTPLNTEAFF.

CDR3 sequence: CASSQDSGRWGNTDTQYF. The chain employs TRBV4-2 and TRBJ2-3. Germline assignment: CDR1 LGHNA and CDR2 YNFKEQ. This CDR3 spans 18 amino acids.

J is TRBJ2-5 and V is TRBV7-8; TCRdb calls TRBD1, which cannot be checked without DNA. CDR1 SGHVS and CDR2 FQNEAQ come from the germline V gene. The length of the CDR3 is 20 residues. The CDR3 here is CASSLVLAGTVAVPQETQYF.

The rearrangement uses TRBV28 and TRBJ1-2; TCRdb's D call of TRBD1 is untestable without DNA. The CDR3 sequence is 14 residues long. The germline gives CDR1 MDHEN, CDR2 SYDVKM. CDR3 loop: CASRGDRLDYGYTF.

The CDR3 protein is CASRSAAGEETQYF. The rearrangement links TRBV7-9 to TRBJ2-5; the D gene TCRdb calls, TRBD1, cannot be checked with no DNA. Germline V gives CDR1 SEHNR, CDR2 FQNEAQ (reference sequence). CDR3 length: 14 residues.

The chain links TRBV4-2 to TRBJ2-7; TCRdb selects TRBD1, and the lack of DNA leaves this call unchecked. Germline values: CDR1 LGHNA, CDR2 YNFKEQ. CDR3 length equals 13 residues. The CDR3 protein is CASRQGLSYEQYF.